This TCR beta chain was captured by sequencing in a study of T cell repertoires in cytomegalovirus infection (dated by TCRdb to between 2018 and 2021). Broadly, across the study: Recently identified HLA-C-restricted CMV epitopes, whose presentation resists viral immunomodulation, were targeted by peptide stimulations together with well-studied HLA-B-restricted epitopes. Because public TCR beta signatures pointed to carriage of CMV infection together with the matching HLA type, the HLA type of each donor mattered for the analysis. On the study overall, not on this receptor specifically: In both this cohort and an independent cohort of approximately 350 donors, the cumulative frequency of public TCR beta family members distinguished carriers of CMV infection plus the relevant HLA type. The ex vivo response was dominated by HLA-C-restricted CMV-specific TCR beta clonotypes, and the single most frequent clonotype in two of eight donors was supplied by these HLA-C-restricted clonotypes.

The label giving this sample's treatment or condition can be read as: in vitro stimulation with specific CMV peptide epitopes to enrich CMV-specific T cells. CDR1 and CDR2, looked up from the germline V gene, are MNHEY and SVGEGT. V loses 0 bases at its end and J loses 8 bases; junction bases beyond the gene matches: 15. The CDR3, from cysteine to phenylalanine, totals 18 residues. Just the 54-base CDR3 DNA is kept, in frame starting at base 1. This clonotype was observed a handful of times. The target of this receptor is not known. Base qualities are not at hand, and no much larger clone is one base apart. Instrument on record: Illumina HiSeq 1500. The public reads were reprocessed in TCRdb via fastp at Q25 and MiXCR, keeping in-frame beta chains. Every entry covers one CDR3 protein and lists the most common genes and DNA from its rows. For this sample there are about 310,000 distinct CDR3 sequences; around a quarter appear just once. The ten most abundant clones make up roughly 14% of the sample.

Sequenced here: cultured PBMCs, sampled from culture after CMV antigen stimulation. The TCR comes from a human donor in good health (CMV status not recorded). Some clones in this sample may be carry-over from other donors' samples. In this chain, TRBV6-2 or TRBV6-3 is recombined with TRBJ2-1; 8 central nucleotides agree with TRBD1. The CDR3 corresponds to CASSYSTDQDRVYDEQFF. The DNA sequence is TGTGCCAGCAGTTACTCGACCGACCAGGACAGGGTTTACGATGAGCAGTTCTTC.